Below, 8 T cell receptor beta chains from the same sample are listed, as sequenced in a study of cytomegalovirus exposure and HLA in healthy donors. The study ran its PCR with 60 Vbeta and 13 Jbeta primers. Repertoires were generated with immunoSEQ multiplex PCR, while TCRdb's copy carries only in-frame clones and drops some. Among 150,000 to 170,000 clones, 65% to 85% were seen once, and the ten largest hold roughly 2.8%. The source material was PBMCs. The receptor set was obtained from a man younger than 35 in good health and CMV-seronegative.

The chain couples TRBV16 to TRBJ2-1; 9 bases are shared with TRBD2. CDR1 and CDR2 (germline): KGHSY, FQNENV. The V segment lost 8 bases and the J segment 6 bases; nucleotides outside the gene matches: 8. There are 14 residues in the CDR3. The CDR3 region is CASSLAGSGNEQFF. The CDR3 DNA reads TGTGCCAGCTCTCTAGCGGGGAGCGGCAATGAGCAGTTCTTC.

The chain combines TRBV20-1 with TRBJ1-1; maybe TRBD1 (5 bases). The CDR3 totals 11 residues. Trimming removed 6 bases at V and 7 bases at J, with 12 bases between. The germline V gene encodes CDR1 DFQATT and CDR2 SNEGSKA (reference sequence). The CDR3 spells CSARQRNEAFF. The DNA for the CDR3 is TGCAGTGCCCGACAGCGAAATGAAGCTTTCTTT.

The genes are TRBV2 and TRBJ2-3; the D gene is possibly TRBD2 (5 bases). Germline V gene data show CDR1 as SNHLY and CDR2 as FYNNEI. CDR3 length equals 16 residues. V was cut by 3 bases and J by 6 bases, with 19 bases left in between. This chain's CDR3 is CASSDSSSPPKDTQYF. CDR3 in DNA: TGTGCCAGCAGTGATTCGTCTAGCCCCCCCAAGGATACGCAGTATTTT.

The chain is built from TRBV2 and TRBJ2-2; D is possibly TRBD1 (6 bases). Per germline, CDR1 SNHLY and CDR2 FYNNEI. Trimming stripped 6 bases from V and 5 bases from J, with 10 bases between. The CDR3 is 13 residues long. The CDR3 region has the DNA TGTGCCAGCAGGCAAGGGGGTACCGGGGAGCTGTTTTTT. Its protein is CASRQGGTGELFF.

This clone was counted a few times. This chain joins TRBV7-9 and TRBJ1-1; TRBD1 agrees at 9 bases. CDR1 and CDR2 (germline): SEHNR, FQNEAQ (reference sequence). The CDR3 is 15 residues long. Trimming took 5 bases from V and 1 from J; bases not matched to a gene: 5. CDR3 loop: CASSAYRGRNTEAFF. DNA of the CDR3: TGTGCCAGCAGCGCCTACAGGGGGCGGAACACTGAAGCTTTCTTT.

The chain joins TRBV14 to TRBJ1-2, with D uncertain. CDR3 length: 13 residues. CDR1 and CDR2 from the germline V gene are SGHDN and FVKESK. The V and J ends lost 2 bases and 10 bases respectively, with 14 bases between them. The CDR3 DNA sequence: TGTGCCAGCAGCCAACAACTTATCGATTTCTACACCTTC. The encoded protein is CASSQQLIDFYTF.

The V and J genes are TRBV5-1 and TRBJ1-1; 7 bases map to TRBD1. The ends lost 0 bases at V and 5 bases at J; junction bases unmatched: 4. The CDR3 is 14 residues long. Per germline, CDR1 SGHRS and CDR2 YFSETQ. This CDR3 reads CASSLGGGGTEAFF. The CDR3 DNA is TGCGCCAGCAGCTTGGGAGGGGGCGGAACTGAAGCTTTCTTT.

The V call is TRBV7-9, the J call TRBJ1-2, with 9 bases aligning to TRBD1. Trimming took 1 base from V and 4 from J; bases not matched to a gene: 10. This CDR3 is built from 17 residues. Germline CDR1 and CDR2: SEHNR and FQNEAQ (reference sequence). This CDR3 reads CASSLGTGAHSPYGYTF. The CDR3 nucleotides are TGTGCCAGCAGCTTAGGGACAGGGGCCCACTCCCCCTATGGCTACACCTTC. The full variable domain, completed using reference TRBV7-9 and TRBJ1-2, is DTGVSQNPRHKITKRGQNVTFRCDPISEHNRLYWYRQTLGQGPEFLTYFQNEAQLEKSRLLSDRFSAERPKGSFSTLEIQRTEQGDSAMYLCASSLGTGAHSPYGYTFGSGTRLTVV.